What follows is one T cell receptor beta chain and its context. The sample holds one count of this clone. Its antigen remains undetermined. No much larger clone exists at a distance of one base, and base qualities are not known. The sample belongs to a study of blood T cell repertoires in COVID-19 (dated by TCRdb to the early 2020s). For the study in its entirety: Samples from collaborators originated in the United States, Italy and Spain and spanned both the acute and convalescent phases of COVID-19. The material from the prospective study consisted of cDNA or gDNA derived from T cells, B-cell-depleted T cells, or PBMCs. Subjects who had been exposed to COVID-19, were actively infected with it, or had recovered from it provided the deeply sampled blood TCRbeta repertoires that made up the dataset. The repertoires were made available in a free public database intended to serve as a resource for research on the immune response to SARS-CoV-2. The samples were drawn from the first 160 participants of the ongoing ImmuneRACE study and from 950 to 1,500 subjects provided by 6 global collaborators. Sample metadata almost always included a de-identified subject ID, COVID-19 status, age in years and sex. Where available, HLA class I and class II types were taken from metadata supplied by the sample provider and were not determined by assay-based typing. Beyond this particular receptor, the publication reports: The amount of clinical and demographic metadata varied by source and participant and was provided uncurated.

V is clipped by 3 bases and J by 4 bases, and the sequence between their germline boundaries is 16 bases long. Taken from cysteine to phenylalanine, the CDR3 has 16 residues. Only the CDR3 DNA stays, 48 bases, in frame from base 1. The germline V gene yields KGHDR for CDR1 and SFDVKD for CDR2. Samples from volunteer blood donors who had recovered from COVID-19 were contributed by a second Seattle source. Each collaborating institution followed its own protocols to collect whole blood in K2EDTA tubes. For TCRbeta analysis, collaborators shipped samples in one of three forms: frozen whole blood, isolated PBMCs, or DNA extracted from either of those sample types. TCRbeta CDR3 regions were amplified from genomic DNA using the immunoSEQ Assay, a bias-controlled multiplex PCR. Concerning the study's data processing: Within the assay, amplification of reference gene primers was used to estimate how many nucleated cells each sample contained. To quantify the absolute abundance of each unique TCRbeta CDR3 rearrangement, sequence reads were collapsed and filtered. For each sample, productive Simpson clonality was calculated as the square root of Simpson's diversity index over productive rearrangements. In TCRdb, the immuneACCESS table is reduced to in-frame sequences with V and J assigned. These tables do not hold every clone; where another copy was compared, an unresolved V gene accounts for under half, and the others remain unexplained. V, J and clone size are those of that table, while D and trimming were read from the DNA. Recorded for this sample are 95,000 to 120,000 clones; over 75% of them occurred a single time. Under 9% of the sample is in the top ten clones.

The sequencing sample was made of peripheral blood. This chain is built from TRBV24-1 and TRBJ2-3; perhaps TRBD2 is the D gene, with 6 bases matching. The sequence was obtained from a woman in her seventies who had recovered from COVID-19. CDR3 reads: CATSDPSGGSADTQYF. The DNA reads as follows: TGTGCCACCAGTGATCCGAGTGGGGGGAGTGCAGATACGCAGTATTTT.